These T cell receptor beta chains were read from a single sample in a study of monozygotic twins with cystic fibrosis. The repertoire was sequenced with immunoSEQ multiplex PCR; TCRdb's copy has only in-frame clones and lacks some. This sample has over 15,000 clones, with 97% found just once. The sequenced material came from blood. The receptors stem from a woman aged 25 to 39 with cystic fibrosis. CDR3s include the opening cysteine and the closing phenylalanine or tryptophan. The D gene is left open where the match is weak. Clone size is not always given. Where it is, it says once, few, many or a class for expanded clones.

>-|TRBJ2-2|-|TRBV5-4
CASSLVPWTDISGELFF
TGTGCCAGCAGCTTGGTCCCATGGACAGATATCTCCGGGGAGCTGTTTTTT
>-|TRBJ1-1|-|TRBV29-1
CSVEVYTEAFF
TGCAGCGTTGAGGTGTACACTGAAGCTTTCTTT
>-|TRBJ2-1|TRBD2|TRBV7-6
CASSLASGETYNEQFF
TGTGCCAGCAGCTTGGCTAGCGGGGAGACCTACAATGAGCAGTTCTTC
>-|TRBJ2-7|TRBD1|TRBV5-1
CASSRDRAYEQYF
TGCGCCAGCAGCAGGGACAGGGCCTACGAGCAGTACTTC
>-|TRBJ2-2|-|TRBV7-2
CASSYSGSAGELFF
TGTGCCAGCAGCTACTCAGGGTCGGCCGGGGAGCTGTTTTTT
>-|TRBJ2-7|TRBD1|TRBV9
CASSRGQGAYEQYF
TGTGCCAGCAGCAGGGGGCAGGGTGCCTACGAGCAGTACTTC
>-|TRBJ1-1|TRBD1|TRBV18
CASSPDRAVGAFF
TGTGCCAGCTCACCGGACAGGGCGGTTGGAGCTTTCTTT
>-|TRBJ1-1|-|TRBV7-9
CASSLGVATEAFF
TGTGCCAGCAGCTTAGGCGTTGCCACTGAAGCTTTCTTT
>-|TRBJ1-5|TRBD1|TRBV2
CASRGTGGGRQPQHF
TGTGCCAGCAGGGGGACAGGGGGCGGCCGGCAGCCCCAGCATTTT
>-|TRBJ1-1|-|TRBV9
CASSGIKAEAFF
TGTGCCAGCAGCGGGATTAAGGCTGAAGCTTTCTTT
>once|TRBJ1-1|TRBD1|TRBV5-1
CASSLGTGVMGTEAFF
TGCGCCAGCAGCTTGGGGACAGGGGTGATGGGCACTGAAGCTTTCTTT
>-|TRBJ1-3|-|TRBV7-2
CASSLQPSGNTIYF
TGTGCCAGCAGCTTACAGCCCTCTGGAAACACCATATATTTT
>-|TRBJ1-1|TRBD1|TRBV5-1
CASQGQLNTEAFF
TGCGCCAGCCAGGGACAGCTGAACACTGAAGCTTTCTTT
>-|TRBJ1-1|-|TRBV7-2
CASSPVGRHTEAFF
TGTGCCAGCAGCCCTGTGGGCAGGCACACTGAAGCTTTCTTT
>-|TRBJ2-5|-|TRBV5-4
CASSIDVVQETQYF
TGTGCCAGCAGTATCGACGTGGTCCAAGAGACCCAGTACTTC
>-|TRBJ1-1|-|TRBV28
CASSWRGEAFF
TGTGCCAGCAGTTGGAGGGGTGAAGCTTTCTTT